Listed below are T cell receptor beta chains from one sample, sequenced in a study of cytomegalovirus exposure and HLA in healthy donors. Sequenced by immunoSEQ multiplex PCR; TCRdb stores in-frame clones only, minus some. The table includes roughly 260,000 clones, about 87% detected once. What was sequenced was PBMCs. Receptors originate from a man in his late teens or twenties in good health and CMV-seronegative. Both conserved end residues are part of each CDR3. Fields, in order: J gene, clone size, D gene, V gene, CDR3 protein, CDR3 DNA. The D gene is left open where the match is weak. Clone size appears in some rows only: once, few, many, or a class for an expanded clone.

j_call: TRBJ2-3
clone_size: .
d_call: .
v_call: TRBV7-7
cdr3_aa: CASSPHPGSTDTQYF
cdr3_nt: TGTGCCAGCAGCCCCCATCCGGGGAGCACAGATACGCAGTATTTT

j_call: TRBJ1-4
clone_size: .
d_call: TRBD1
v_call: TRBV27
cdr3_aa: CASSLWMPGQGGTNEKLFF
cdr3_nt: TGTGCCAGCAGTTTATGGATGCCGGGACAGGGAGGCACTAATGAAAAACTGTTTTTT

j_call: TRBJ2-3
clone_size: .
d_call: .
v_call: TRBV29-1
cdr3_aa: CSVTGTLTDTQYF
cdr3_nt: TGCAGCGTTACAGGCACACTCACAGATACGCAGTATTTT

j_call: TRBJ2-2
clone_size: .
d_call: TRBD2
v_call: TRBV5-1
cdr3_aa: CASGEWGTSVSGELFF
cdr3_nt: TGCGCCAGCGGGGAGTGGGGGACTAGCGTCAGCGGGGAGCTGTTTTTT

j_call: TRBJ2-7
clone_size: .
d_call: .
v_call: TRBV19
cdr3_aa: CASSIGAGSSYEQYF
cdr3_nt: TGTGCCAGTAGTATAGGAGCAGGTAGCTCCTACGAGCAGTACTTC

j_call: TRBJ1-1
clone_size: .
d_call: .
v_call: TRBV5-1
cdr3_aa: CASSPGWTEAFF
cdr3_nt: TGCGCCAGCAGTCCCGGGTGGACTGAAGCTTTCTTT

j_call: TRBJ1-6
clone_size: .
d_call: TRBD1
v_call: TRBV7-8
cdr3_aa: CASSLKEGAVNSPLHF
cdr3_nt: TGTGCCAGCAGCTTAAAGGAGGGGGCCGTAAATTCACCCCTCCACTTT

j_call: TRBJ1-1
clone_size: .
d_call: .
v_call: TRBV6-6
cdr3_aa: CASTEQGMRTEAFF
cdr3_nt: TGTGCCAGCACTGAGCAGGGAATGAGGACTGAAGCTTTCTTT

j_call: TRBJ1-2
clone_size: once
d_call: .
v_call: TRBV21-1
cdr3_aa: CASSKAPGHNYGYTF
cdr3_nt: TGTGCCAGCAGCAAGGCCCCGGGACACAACTATGGCTACACCTTC

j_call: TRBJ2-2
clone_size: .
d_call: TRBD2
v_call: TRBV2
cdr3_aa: CAIRGTSGRPGELFF
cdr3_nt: TGTGCCATACGCGGGACTAGCGGGAGACCTGGGGAGCTGTTTTTT

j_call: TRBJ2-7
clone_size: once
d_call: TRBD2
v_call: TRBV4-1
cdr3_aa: CASSLRLAGGTPLGEQYF
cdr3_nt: TGCGCCAGCAGCCTCCGACTAGCGGGAGGGACCCCTCTCGGCGAGCAGTACTTC

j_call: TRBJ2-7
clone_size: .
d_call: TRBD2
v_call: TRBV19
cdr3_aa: CASSPRRSTKRGESMDEQYF
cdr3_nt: TGTGCCAGTAGTCCTAGACGGAGTACTAAGCGGGGTGAGAGTATGGACGAGCAGTACTTC

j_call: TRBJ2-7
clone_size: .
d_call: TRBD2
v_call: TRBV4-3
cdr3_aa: CASSQFFSAGLGQYF
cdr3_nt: TGCGCCAGCAGCCAGTTTTTCTCCGCGGGACTAGGGCAGTACTTC

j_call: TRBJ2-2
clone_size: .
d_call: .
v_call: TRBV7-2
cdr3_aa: CASSSMTTGELFF
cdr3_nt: TGTGCCAGCAGCTCTATGACTACCGGGGAGCTGTTTTTT

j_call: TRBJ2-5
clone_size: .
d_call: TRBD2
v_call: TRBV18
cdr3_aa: CASSSTGLAGLYQETQYF
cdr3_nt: TGTGCCAGCTCATCTACCGGACTAGCGGGGCTGTACCAAGAGACCCAGTACTTC

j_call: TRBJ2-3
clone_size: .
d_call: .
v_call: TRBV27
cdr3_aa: CASSFRLDTQYF
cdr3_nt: TGTGCCAGCAGTTTCAGATTAGATACGCAGTATTTT

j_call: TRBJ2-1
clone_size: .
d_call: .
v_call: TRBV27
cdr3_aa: CASSLSRALSYNEQFF
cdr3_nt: TGTGCCAGCAGTTTATCAAGAGCCCTTTCCTACAATGAGCAGTTCTTC

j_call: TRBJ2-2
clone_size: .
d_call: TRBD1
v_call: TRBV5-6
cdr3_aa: CASSLQGWAGELFF
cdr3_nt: TGTGCCAGCAGCTTACAGGGGTGGGCCGGGGAGCTGTTTTTT

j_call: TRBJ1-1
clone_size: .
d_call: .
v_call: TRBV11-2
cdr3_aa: CASSFDRTFMNTEAFF
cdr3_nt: TGTGCCAGCAGCTTCGACAGGACCTTCATGAACACTGAAGCTTTCTTT

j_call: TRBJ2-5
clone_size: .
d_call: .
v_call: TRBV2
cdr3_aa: CASGREETQYF
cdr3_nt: TGTGCCAGCGGGAGAGAAGAGACCCAGTACTTC

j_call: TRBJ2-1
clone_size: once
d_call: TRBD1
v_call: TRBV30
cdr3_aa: CAWSTGVDVNEQFF
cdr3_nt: TGTGCCTGGAGTACAGGGGTCGACGTAAATGAGCAGTTCTTC

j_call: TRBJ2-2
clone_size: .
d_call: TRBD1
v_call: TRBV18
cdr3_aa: CASSHGTAGAGELFF
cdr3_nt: TGTGCCAGCTCACACGGGACAGCCGGGGCCGGGGAGCTGTTTTTT

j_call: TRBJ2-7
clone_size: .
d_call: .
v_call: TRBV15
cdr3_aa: CATSREGGAPYEQYF
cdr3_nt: TGTGCCACCAGCAGAGAAGGAGGTGCGCCCTACGAGCAGTACTTC

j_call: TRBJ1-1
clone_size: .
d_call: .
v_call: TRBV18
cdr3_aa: CASSLTDSNTEAFF
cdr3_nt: TGTGCCAGCTCACTCACCGACAGCAACACTGAAGCTTTCTTT

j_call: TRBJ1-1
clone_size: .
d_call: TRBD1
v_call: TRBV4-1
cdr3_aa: CASSQRTGRWAFF
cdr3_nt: TGCGCCAGCAGCCAAAGGACAGGGAGGTGGGCTTTCTTT

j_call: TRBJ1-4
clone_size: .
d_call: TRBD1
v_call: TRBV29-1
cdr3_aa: CSVTGTGLEKLFF
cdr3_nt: TGCAGCGTGACTGGGACAGGGCTCGAAAAACTGTTTTTT